Following are 18 T cell receptor beta chains from one sample sequenced in a study of cytomegalovirus exposure and HLA in healthy donors. With 60 Vbeta and 13 Jbeta primers, the PCR was carried out. The repertoire was sequenced with immunoSEQ multiplex PCR; TCRdb's copy has only in-frame clones and lacks some. The table lists around 120,000 clones, 80% of them singletons, with under 3% in the top ten. Sequences were obtained from PBMCs. The receptors originated from a man between 25 and 39 years old in good health and CMV-seronegative.

This clone has only a few counts. DNA of the CDR3: TGTGCCAGCAGCTTGGTGGTTTTTGCGGGAGAAGAGACCCAGTACTTC. The encoded protein is CASSLVVFAGEETQYF. The chain links TRBV5-4 to TRBJ2-5, with 7 bases aligning to TRBD2. The CDR3 covers 16 residues. The V segment lost 0 bases and the J segment 3 bases; nucleotides outside the gene matches: 8. The germline V gene has CDR1 SGHNT and CDR2 YYREEE (reference sequence).

This clone was observed a few times. This chain uses TRBV27 with TRBJ1-5; TRBD1 might be the D (6 bases). Germline values: CDR1 MNHEY, CDR2 SMNVEV (reference sequence). The CDR3 totals 13 residues. V lost 4 bases and J 5 bases, leaving 9 bases between the germline ends. The CDR3 DNA is TGTGCCAGCAGTTCAGGGGTGCATCAGCCCCAGCATTTT. Translation: CASSSGVHQPQHF.

This clone showed up just once. The chain is built from TRBV5-4 and TRBJ2-1, with a tentative D call TRBD2 (5 bases). Germline assignment: CDR1 SGHNT and CDR2 YYREEE (reference sequence). This CDR3 is built from 16 residues. Trimming left V 5 bases short and J 3 bases short, with 18 bases between. DNA for the CDR3: TGTGCCAGCAGTGCCCCAGGCGGGCGCAACTACAATGAGCAGTTCTTC. It translates to CASSAPGGRNYNEQFF.

V and J are TRBV7-9 and TRBJ1-1; 7 nucleotides line up with TRBD1. Trimming cost V 1 base and J 3 bases; bases outside gene matches: 8. This CDR3 has 16 residues. Germline CDR1 reads SEHNR; CDR2 reads FQNEAQ (reference sequence). The CDR3: CASSLGGGLGHTEAFF. CDR3 in DNA: TGTGCCAGCAGCTTAGGAGGGGGCCTTGGGCACACTGAAGCTTTCTTT.

The chain links TRBV19 to TRBJ2-7; tentatively, D is TRBD2 (5 bases). The CDR3 totals 13 residues. The germline V gene encodes CDR1 LNHDA and CDR2 SQIVND (reference sequence). With 5 bases removed from V and 3 bases from J, the gap between germline ends came to 11 bases. The DNA of the CDR3 is TGTGCCAGTAGTCTAGCCGCCGGCTACGAGCAGTACTTC. Translation gives CASSLAAGYEQYF.

The genes are TRBV9 and TRBJ2-5; 7 bases line up with TRBD2. The tail of the sequence fits TRBJ2-7 better, so the J call may be wrong. This CDR3 is built from 16 residues. Germline V gives CDR1 SGDLS, CDR2 YYNGEE. CDR3 coding DNA: TGTGCCAGCAGCGTTGGTCTAGCGGATGCTTCCTACGAGCAGTACTTC. Residues: CASSVGLADASYEQYF.

The chain employs TRBV6-4 and TRBJ2-6; 7 nucleotides line up with TRBD1. This CDR3 is 16 amino acids long. Losses at the gene ends were 4 bases for V and 2 bases for J; bases not matched to a gene: 5. Germline assignment: CDR1 MRHNA and CDR2 SNTAGT. CDR3: CASSARTGAGANVLTF. CDR3 bases: TGTGCCAGCAGTGCCCGCACAGGGGCTGGGGCCAACGTCCTGACTTTC.

The gene calls are TRBV6-1 and TRBJ2-2; D is perhaps TRBD1 (5 bases). Trimming took 3 bases from V and 6 from J, leaving 17 bases between them. There are 16 residues in the CDR3. CDR1 and CDR2 (germline): MNHNS, SASEGT. DNA of the CDR3: TGTGCCAGCAGTGATGACAGTTATTTTTCTCCCGGGGAGCTGTTTTTT. Encoded protein: CASSDDSYFSPGELFF.

This chain links TRBV27 with TRBJ1-2, with a tentative D call TRBD1 (6 bases). Between the trimmed V and J ends, which lost 4 bases and 9 bases, there was a span of 15 bases. The CDR3 spans 13 residues. Germline CDR1 and CDR2: MNHEY and SMNVEV (reference sequence). Here the CDR3 DNA reads TGTGCCAGCAGTTGGGGGCGAGGGGCAAGCTACACCTTC. The encoded protein is CASSWGRGASYTF.

This rearrangement joins TRBV28 to TRBJ2-7, with D perhaps TRBD1 (6 bases). The CDR3 has 16 residues. Germline values: CDR1 MDHEN, CDR2 SYDVKM. Trimming removed 4 bases at V and 3 bases at J, with 19 bases between. The CDR3: CASSWNRVTNNYEQYF. DNA of the CDR3: TGTGCCAGCAGTTGGAACAGGGTAACCAACAACTACGAGCAGTACTTC.

The chain carries TRBV5-6 and TRBJ2-3, with D perhaps matching TRBD2 (6 bases). V lost 4 bases and J 5 bases, leaving 17 bases between the germline ends. CDR1 and CDR2 (germline): SGHDT, YYEEEE. The CDR3 sequence is 15 residues long. CDR3 DNA sequence: TGTGCCAGCAGCCGGGATCGCGGGGTAGTAGATACGCAGTATTTT. Encoded protein: CASSRDRGVVDTQYF. Using reference TRBV5-6 and TRBJ2-3 for the parts outside the CDR3, the full variable domain is DAGVTQSPTHLIKTRGQQVTLRCSPKSGHDTVSWYQQALGQGPQFIFQYYEEEERQRGNFPDRFSGHQFPNYSSELNVNALLLGDSALYLCASSRDRGVVDTQYFGPGTRLTVL.

The V gene is TRBV13, the J gene TRBJ2-3; weak D call: TRBD1 (6 bases). Germline V gene lookup returns CDR1 PRHDT and CDR2 FYEKMQ (reference sequence). The germline V and J ends were trimmed by 9 bases and 2 bases, with 12 bases remaining between them. The CDR3 runs to 13 residues. In nucleotides, the CDR3 is TGTGCCAGTCAGGGGTGGAACACAGATACGCAGTATTTT. Its translation: CASQGWNTDTQYF.

This chain connects TRBV4-1 to TRBJ1-2; TRBD1 matches at 10 bases. CDR1 MGHRA and CDR2 YSYEKL come from the germline V gene. CDR3 length equals 18 residues. J was trimmed by 4 bases and V by 3 bases; bases with no gene match: 14. CDR3 DNA sequence: TGCGCCAGCAGCCATAACATTTTACGGGACAGGGGTCCCTATGGCTACACCTTC. It is translated as CASSHNILRDRGPYGYTF.

This rearrangement joins TRBV7-9 to TRBJ2-5; a possible D gene is TRBD2 (5 bases). Germline V lookup: CDR1 SEHNR, CDR2 FQNEAQ (reference sequence). Deletions cut 4 bases from V and 4 bases from J, with 13 bases between. This CDR3 contains 14 residues. The CDR3 nucleotides are TGTGCCAGCAGCTCAACCGGCCGGGGAGAGACCCAGTACTTC. It is translated as CASSSTGRGETQYF.

The rearrangement links TRBV7-9 to TRBJ1-5; the match to TRBD1 covers 8 bases. This CDR3 region has 15 residues. V was clipped by 1 base and J by 1 base; unmatched bases: 0. Germline V lookup: CDR1 SEHNR, CDR2 FQNEAQ (reference sequence). The DNA of the CDR3 is TGTGCCAGCAGCTTAGGGGACAGGAGCAATCAGCCCCAGCATTTT. Translating it yields CASSLGDRSNQPQHF.

The chain combines TRBV18 with TRBJ2-1; the D is unclear. Trimming cost V 3 bases and J 0 bases, with 12 bases left between them. CDR1 and CDR2 from the germline V gene are KGHSH and LQKENI. The CDR3 runs 16 residues. CDR3 sequence (DNA): TGTGCCAGCTCACCCACTATCTCTAGCTCCTACAATGAGCAGTTCTTC. Its translation: CASSPTISSSYNEQFF.

The CDR3 here is CASSVSTGSTDTQYF. CDR3 bases: TGTGCCAGCAGCGTATCTACAGGGAGCACAGATACGCAGTATTTT. J is TRBJ2-3 and V is TRBV9, with a weak D call TRBD1 (6 bases). Per the germline V gene, CDR1 is SGDLS and CDR2 is YYNGEE. This CDR3 is 15 amino acids long. V lost 1 base and J lost 0, with 9 bases in between.

The chain combines TRBV27 with TRBJ2-1; possibly TRBD1 for D (5 bases). CDR1 and CDR2 from the germline V gene are MNHEY and SMNVEV (reference sequence). Trimming cost V 4 bases and J 3 bases, with 13 bases left between them. This CDR3 contains 15 residues. CDR3 nucleotides: TGTGCCAGCAGTTCCCCCCAGGGAATCTACAATGAGCAGTTCTTC. Protein: CASSSPQGIYNEQFF.